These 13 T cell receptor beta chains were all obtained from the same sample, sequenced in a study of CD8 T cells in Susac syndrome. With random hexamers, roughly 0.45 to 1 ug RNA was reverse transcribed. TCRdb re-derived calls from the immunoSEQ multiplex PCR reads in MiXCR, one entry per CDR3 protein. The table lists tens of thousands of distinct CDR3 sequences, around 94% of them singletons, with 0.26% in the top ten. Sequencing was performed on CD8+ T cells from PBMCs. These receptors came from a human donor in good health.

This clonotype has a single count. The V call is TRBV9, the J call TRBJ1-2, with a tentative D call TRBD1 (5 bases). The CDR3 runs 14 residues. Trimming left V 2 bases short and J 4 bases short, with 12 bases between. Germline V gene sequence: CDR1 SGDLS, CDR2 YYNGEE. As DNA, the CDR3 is TGTGCCAGCAGCGTGGGGGACGGGCTCTATGGCTACACCTTC. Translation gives CASSVGDGLYGYTF.

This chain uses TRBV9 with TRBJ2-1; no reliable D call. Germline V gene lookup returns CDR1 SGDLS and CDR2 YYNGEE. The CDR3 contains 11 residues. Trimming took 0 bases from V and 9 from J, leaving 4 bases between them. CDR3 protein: CASSVDFEQFF. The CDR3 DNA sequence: TGTGCCAGCAGCGTAGACTTTGAGCAGTTCTTC.

The CDR3 reads CASSLFPRDGNTEAFF. The CDR3 bases are TGTGCCAGCAGTTTATTTCCCCGGGACGGGAACACTGAAGCTTTCTTT. This rearrangement joins TRBV27 to TRBJ1-1; maybe TRBD1 (5 bases). This CDR3 is built from 16 residues. CDR1 is MNHEY and CDR2 is SMNVEV in the germline V gene (reference sequence). Trimming left V 1 base short and J 1 base short, with 13 bases between.

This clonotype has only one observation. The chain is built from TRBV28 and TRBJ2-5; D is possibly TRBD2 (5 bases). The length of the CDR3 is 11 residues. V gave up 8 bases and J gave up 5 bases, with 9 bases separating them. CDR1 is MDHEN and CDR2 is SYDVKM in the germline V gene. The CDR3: CASLRGETQYF. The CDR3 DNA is TGTGCCAGCTTACGAGGGGAGACCCAGTACTTC.

As DNA, the CDR3 is TGTGCCACCAGCGAAACCACAGGGAACACTGAAGCTTTCTTT. Amino acid sequence: CATSETTGNTEAFF. The chain recombines TRBV15 with TRBJ1-1, with D possibly TRBD1 on 5 matching bases. Deletions cut 5 bases from V and 1 base from J, with 11 bases between. Germline loops: CDR1 LNHNV, CDR2 YYDKDF (reference sequence). The CDR3 totals 14 residues.

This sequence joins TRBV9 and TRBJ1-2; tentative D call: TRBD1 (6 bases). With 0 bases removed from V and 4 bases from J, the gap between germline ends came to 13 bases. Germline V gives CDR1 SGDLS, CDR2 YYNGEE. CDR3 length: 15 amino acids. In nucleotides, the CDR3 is TGTGCCAGCAGCGTAGCGGACGGGGGCGGCTATGGCTACACCTTC. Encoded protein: CASSVADGGGYGYTF.

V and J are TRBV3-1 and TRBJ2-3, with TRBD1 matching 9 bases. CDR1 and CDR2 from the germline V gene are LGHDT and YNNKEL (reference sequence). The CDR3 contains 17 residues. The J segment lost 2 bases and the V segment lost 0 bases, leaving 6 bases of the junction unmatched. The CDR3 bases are TGTGCCAGCAGCCAAGAGCTGGGGACAGGGAACACAGATACGCAGTATTTT. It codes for CASSQELGTGNTDTQYF.

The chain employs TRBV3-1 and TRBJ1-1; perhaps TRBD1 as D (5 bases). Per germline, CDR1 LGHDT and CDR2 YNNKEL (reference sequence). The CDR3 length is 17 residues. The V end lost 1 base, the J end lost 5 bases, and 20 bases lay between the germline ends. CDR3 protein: CASSQVPPDPGRTEAFF. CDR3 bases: TGTGCCAGCAGCCAAGTCCCCCCGGACCCAGGGCGGACTGAAGCTTTCTTT.

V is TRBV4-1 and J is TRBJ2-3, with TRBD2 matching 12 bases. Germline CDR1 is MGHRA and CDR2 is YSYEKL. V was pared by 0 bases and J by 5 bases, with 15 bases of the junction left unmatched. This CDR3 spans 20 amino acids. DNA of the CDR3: TGCGCCAGCAGCCAAGACCACCTAGGGACTAGCGGGCCATGGGGAGATACGCAGTATTTT. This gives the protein CASSQDHLGTSGPWGDTQYF.

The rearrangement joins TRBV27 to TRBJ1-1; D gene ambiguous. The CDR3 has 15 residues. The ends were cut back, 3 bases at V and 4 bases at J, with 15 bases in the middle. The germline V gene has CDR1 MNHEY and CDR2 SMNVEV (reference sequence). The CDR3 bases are TGTGCCAGCAGTTTCACACACCCAACGGGCACTGAAGCTTTCTTT. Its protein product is CASSFTHPTGTEAFF.

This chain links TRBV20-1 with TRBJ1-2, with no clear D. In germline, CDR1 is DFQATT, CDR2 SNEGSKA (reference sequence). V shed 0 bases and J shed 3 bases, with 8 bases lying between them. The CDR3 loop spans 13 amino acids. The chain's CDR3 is CSARDIRDYGYTF. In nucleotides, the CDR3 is TGCAGTGCTAGAGATATTCGCGACTATGGCTACACCTTC.

The CDR3 DNA reads as TGTGCCAGCAGTTTTCGCGGGACCACCGGGGAGCTGTTTTTT. Translated, it gives CASSFRGTTGELFF. V gene TRBV12-3 or TRBV12-4 combines with J gene TRBJ2-2, with a weak D call TRBD2 (6 bases). V was clipped by 3 bases and J by 4 bases, with 9 bases between them. This CDR3 is 14 amino acids long.

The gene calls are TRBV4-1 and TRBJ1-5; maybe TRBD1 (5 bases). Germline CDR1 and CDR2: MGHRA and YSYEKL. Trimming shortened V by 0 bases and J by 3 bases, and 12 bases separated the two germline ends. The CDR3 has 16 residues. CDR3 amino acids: CASSQDGDVVNQPQHF. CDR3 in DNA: TGCGCCAGCAGCCAAGACGGGGACGTAGTCAATCAGCCCCAGCATTTT.